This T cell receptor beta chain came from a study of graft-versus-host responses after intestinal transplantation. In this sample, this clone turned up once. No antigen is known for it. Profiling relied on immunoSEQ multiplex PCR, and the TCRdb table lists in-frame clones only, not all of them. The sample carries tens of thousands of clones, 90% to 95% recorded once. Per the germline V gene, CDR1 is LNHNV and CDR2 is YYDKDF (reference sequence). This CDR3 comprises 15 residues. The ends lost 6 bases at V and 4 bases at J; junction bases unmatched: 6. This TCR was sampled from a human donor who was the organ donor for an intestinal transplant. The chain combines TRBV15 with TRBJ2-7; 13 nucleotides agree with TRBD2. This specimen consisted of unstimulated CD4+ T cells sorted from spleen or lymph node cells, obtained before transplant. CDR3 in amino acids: CATSSPGLAGYEQYF. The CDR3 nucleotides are TGTGCCACCAGTTCCCCGGGACTAGCGGGATACGAGCAGTACTTC.